The next 30 T cell receptor beta chains were all read from a single sample in a study of PD-1 blockade in classical Hodgkin lymphoma. Regarding time point: cycle 4 day 1 (C4D1), after 5 to 7 weeks of nivolumab. Relapse after autologous stem cell transplantation occurred in every patient, and brentuximab vedotin exposure varied. Sequencing used immunoSEQ multiplex PCR; TCRdb keeps in-frame clones, though not all of them. Altogether 50,000 or so clones are present, 86% being singletons, with the ten largest covering approximately 7%. The sample consisted of peripheral blood mononuclear cells (PBMCs), taken before the fourth cycle of nivolumab. All receptors derive from a human donor with classical Hodgkin lymphoma.

The rearrangement uses TRBV19 and TRBJ2-7; D is unclear. Trimming pared 3 bases from V and 1 base from J, leaving 7 bases between. The CDR3 loop spans 13 amino acids. Germline assignment: CDR1 LNHDA and CDR2 SQIVND (reference sequence). CDR3 nucleotide sequence: TGTGCCAGTAGTATCGGCAGATCCTACGAGCAGTACTTC. Residues: CASSIGRSYEQYF.

The rearrangement uses TRBV28 and TRBJ2-2; D is ambiguous. The CDR3 has 14 residues. The germline V gene encodes CDR1 MDHEN and CDR2 SYDVKM. V shed 6 bases and J shed 4 bases, with 12 bases lying between them. The CDR3 sequence: CASRIRVSTGELFF. DNA of the CDR3: TGTGCCAGCAGAATTCGGGTCAGCACCGGGGAGCTGTTTTTT.

The chain links TRBV9 to TRBJ2-1; either TRBD1 or TRBD2 may fit D (5 bases each). CDR3 length: 17 amino acids. V lost 0 bases, J lost 9 bases, and 22 bases lay in between. CDR1 is SGDLS, CDR2 YYNGEE, per germline. The CDR3 region is CASSVGFSRGAGGEQFF. CDR3 DNA: TGTGCCAGCAGCGTAGGATTCTCGCGAGGGGCAGGCGGTGAGCAGTTCTTC.

The CDR3 DNA reads as TGTGCCAGTAGTTTAGCTAGTACTGAAGCTTTCTTT. Translated, it gives CASSLASTEAFF. The chain carries TRBV19 and TRBJ1-1; D remains unclear. This CDR3 is built from 12 residues. Germline V gives CDR1 LNHDA, CDR2 SQIVND (reference sequence). The V end lost 5 bases, the J end lost 5 bases, and 9 bases lay between the germline ends.

V is TRBV9 and J is TRBJ2-7, with a tentative D call TRBD2 (5 bases). The CDR3 is made up of 13 amino acids. Per germline, CDR1 SGDLS and CDR2 YYNGEE. V lost 0 bases to trimming and J lost 6 bases, with 10 bases between them. The CDR3 protein is CASSVGGVGEQYF. The CDR3 DNA sequence: TGTGCCAGCAGCGTAGGGGGAGTCGGCGAGCAGTACTTC.

V and J are TRBV14 and TRBJ2-3, with 8 bases that match TRBD2. Per germline, CDR1 SGHDN and CDR2 FVKESK. J lost 13 bases, V lost 3 bases, and 3 bases had no gene match. CDR3 length: 11 residues. CDR3 nucleotide sequence: TGTGCCAGCAGCCAGGGACTAGTGAAGTATTTT. This codes for CASSQGLVKYF.

This chain links TRBV6-5 with TRBJ1-1; the D is unclear. CDR1 MNHEY and CDR2 SVGAGI come from the germline V gene. Trimming stripped 6 bases from V and 3 bases from J, with 14 bases between. The CDR3 loop spans 14 amino acids. The CDR3 coding sequence is TGTGCCAGCAGGAGAAGTGGGATAGACACTGAAGCTTTCTTT. This gives the protein CASRRSGIDTEAFF.

The chain couples TRBV7-9 to TRBJ1-2; D not certain. V was cut by 6 bases and J by 4 bases, with 6 bases left in between. Germline values: CDR1 SEHNR, CDR2 FQNEAQ (reference sequence). CDR3 length: 11 amino acids. CDR3 nucleotide sequence: TGTGCCAGCAGGCATATCTATGGCTACACCTTC. Encoded protein: CASRHIYGYTF. Variable domain in full (rest from reference TRBV7-9 and TRBJ1-2): DTGVSQNPRHKITKRGQNVTFRCDPISEHNRLYWYRQTLGQGPEFLTYFQNEAQLEKSRLLSDRFSAERPKGSFSTLEIQRTEQGDSAMYLCASRHIYGYTFGSGTRLTVV.

The gene calls are TRBV2 and TRBJ2-3; possibly TRBD2 for D (7 bases). Germline V gene lookup returns CDR1 SNHLY and CDR2 FYNNEI. The CDR3 is 16 residues long. V lost 4 bases and J lost 1, with 15 bases in between. CDR3 amino acids: CASSGRGLSRTDTQYF. The CDR3 nucleotides are TGTGCCAGCAGTGGGCGGGGGCTGTCGCGCACAGATACGCAGTATTTT.

The V and J genes are TRBV7-2 and TRBJ2-1; maybe TRBD2 (7 bases). With 5 bases removed from V and 1 base from J, the gap between germline ends came to 18 bases. This CDR3 has 17 amino acids. Germline V gene data show CDR1 as SGHTA and CDR2 as FQGNSA. In DNA, the CDR3 is TGTGCCAGCAGCACGGGGGGCGGGAGAGTATCCTACAATGAGCAGTTCTTC. Amino acids: CASSTGGGRVSYNEQFF.

In nucleotides, the CDR3 is TGTGCCAGCAGTATAGCGGGAACCTACAATGAGCAGTTCTTC. Protein: CASSIAGTYNEQFF. The J gene is TRBJ2-1, the V gene TRBV2; TRBD2 matches at 8 bases. The CDR3 contains 14 residues. Germline V gene lookup returns CDR1 SNHLY and CDR2 FYNNEI. Unmatched junction bases numbered 2, after V lost 5 bases and J lost 2 bases.

This clone was seen a single time. The chain carries TRBV4-1 and TRBJ2-5, with 8 positions matching TRBD1. Trimming cost V 2 bases and J 4 bases; bases outside gene matches: 9. Germline values: CDR1 MGHRA, CDR2 YSYEKL. There are 16 residues in the CDR3. The CDR3 is CASSQLLGQGAETQYF. CDR3 sequence (DNA): TGCGCCAGCAGCCAACTCCTCGGACAGGGAGCAGAGACCCAGTACTTC.

The V call is TRBV4-1, the J call TRBJ1-6; D is ambiguous. V was shortened by 3 bases and J by 1 base, with 10 bases between the two germline ends. This CDR3 is 16 amino acids long. Germline loops: CDR1 MGHRA, CDR2 YSYEKL. In DNA form, the CDR3 reads TGCGCCAGCAGCCAGCCGACACGATCCTATAATTCACCCCTCCACTTT. Translated: CASSQPTRSYNSPLHF.

This chain uses TRBV6-4 with TRBJ1-4; TRBD1 aligns across 8 bases. The trim removed 3 bases at V and 4 bases at J, leaving 1 base unmatched. This CDR3 region has 14 residues. Germline lookup yields CDR1 MRHNA and CDR2 SNTAGT. The CDR3 loop is CASSEGQGNEKLFF. The CDR3 bases are TGTGCCAGCAGTGAAGGACAGGGTAATGAAAAACTGTTTTTT.

This sequence joins TRBV20-1 and TRBJ1-2; D gene uncertain. Per germline, CDR1 DFQATT and CDR2 SNEGSKA (reference sequence). The CDR3 has 9 residues. Trimming stripped 6 bases from V and 4 bases from J, with 3 bases between. The CDR3 here is CSASYGYTF. The CDR3 region has the DNA TGCAGTGCAAGCTATGGCTACACCTTC.

The chain combines TRBV10-2 with TRBJ2-3; 11 nucleotides match TRBD2. V lost 2 bases and J lost 0; bases outside the gene matches: 4. Germline CDR1 WSHSY, CDR2 SAAADI. This CDR3 region has 17 residues. CDR3 nucleotides: TGCGCCAGCAGTGAGGCGGGACTAGCGGTTAGCACAGATACGCAGTATTTT. Protein product: CASSEAGLAVSTDTQYF.

The V and J genes are TRBV18 and TRBJ2-7; D is possibly TRBD1 or TRBD2 (5 bases each). The CDR3 runs to 15 residues. The V end lost 2 bases, the J end lost 2 bases, and 13 bases lay between the germline ends. CDR1 is KGHSH, CDR2 LQKENI, per germline. CDR3 bases: TGTGCCAGCTCACCAATGGGGACCGTCCCCTACGAGCAGTACTTC. It specifies CASSPMGTVPYEQYF.

This chain joins TRBV7-2 and TRBJ2-1, with 14 nucleotides matching TRBD2. The CDR3 loop spans 18 amino acids. Germline V gene lookup returns CDR1 SGHTA and CDR2 FQGNSA. Unmatched junction bases numbered 9, after V lost 1 base and J lost 7 bases. The CDR3 loop is CASSLEGTSGSMRNEQFF. In DNA form, the CDR3 reads TGTGCCAGCAGCTTAGAGGGGACTAGCGGGAGTATGAGGAATGAGCAGTTCTTC. Complete variable domain (other parts from reference TRBV7-2 and TRBJ2-1): GAGVSQSPSNKVTEKGKDVELRCDPISGHTALYWYRQSLGQGLEFLIYFQGNSAPDKSGLPSDRFSAERTGGSVSTLTIQRTQQEDSAVYLCASSLEGTSGSMRNEQFFGPGTRLTVL.

This sequence joins TRBV19 and TRBJ2-5; TRBD1 is a possible D gene (6 bases). Trimming took off 7 bases at V and 0 bases at J, with 15 bases between the two ends. Looked up from germline, CDR1 is LNHDA and CDR2 is SQIVND (reference sequence). The CDR3 extends over 15 amino acids. The CDR3 bases are TGTGCCAGTACTGAGGGACACGGCTACCAAGAGACCCAGTACTTC. Translated, it gives CASTEGHGYQETQYF.

A single count supports this clone. This chain links TRBV7-2 with TRBJ2-7, with TRBD2 matching 9 bases. Germline trimming cut 0 bases from V and 2 bases from J; bases unmatched to any gene: 2. From germline, CDR1 is SGHTA and CDR2 FQGNSA. The CDR3 runs to 15 residues. The CDR3 coding sequence is TGTGCCAGCAGCTTAGCAGCGGGGGGCGCCTACGAGCAGTACTTC. It yields the protein CASSLAAGGAYEQYF.

The DNA for the CDR3 is TGTGCCAGCAGCTTAGACCTCCGCACAGATACGCAGTATTTT. Its translation: CASSLDLRTDTQYF. The chain recombines TRBV13 with TRBJ2-3, with D hard to call. Trimming took off 1 base at V and 1 base at J, with 6 bases between the two ends. Germline V CDR1 and CDR2: PRHDT, FYEKMQ (reference sequence). The CDR3 spans 14 residues. Full variable domain (missing parts from reference TRBV13 and TRBJ2-3): AAGVIQSPRHLIKEKRETATLKCYPIPRHDTVYWYQQGPGQDPQFLISFYEKMQSDKGSIPDRFSAQQFSDYHSELNMSSLELGDSALYFCASSLDLRTDTQYFGPGTRLTVL.

This chain connects TRBV7-9 to TRBJ1-3; D remains ambiguous. Between the trimmed V and J ends, which lost 1 base and 0 bases, there was a span of 7 bases. From germline, CDR1 is SEHNR and CDR2 FQNEAQ (reference sequence). The CDR3 has 15 residues. Here the CDR3 DNA reads TGTGCCAGCAGCTTAGTGGAAAACTCTGGAAACACCATATATTTT. As protein: CASSLVENSGNTIYF. Drawing the rest from reference TRBV7-9 and TRBJ1-3, the complete variable domain is DTGVSQNPRHKITKRGQNVTFRCDPISEHNRLYWYRQTLGQGPEFLTYFQNEAQLEKSRLLSDRFSAERPKGSFSTLEIQRTEQGDSAMYLCASSLVENSGNTIYFGEGSWLTVV.

Concerning this clone itself: Germline and junction disagree at one end, which may indicate a read error. J is TRBJ2-2 and V is TRBV29-1; 7 nucleotides align to TRBD1. Germline V gene sequence: CDR1 SQVTM, CDR2 ANQGSEA. This CDR3 contains 13 residues. The CDR3 sequence is CSAEQGYTGELFF. The CDR3 DNA is TGCAGCGCTGAACAGGGGTACACCGGGGAGCTGTTTTTT.

The V and J genes are TRBV6-5 and TRBJ2-5, with D possibly being TRBD1 (5 bases). The J call is uncertain, as TRBJ2-7 better fits the DNA end. The CDR3 spans 14 residues. Germline CDR1 and CDR2: MNHEY and SVGAGI. CDR3 nucleotides: TGTGCCAGCACCCCAGGGCGCCAAACCTACGAGCAGTACTTC. Translating gives CASTPGRQTYEQYF.

This sequence joins TRBV6-6 and TRBJ2-2; perhaps TRBD1 as D (6 bases). The V end lost 6 bases, the J end lost 4 bases, and 18 bases lay between the germline ends. This CDR3 is 16 amino acids long. Germline CDR1 reads MNHNY; CDR2 reads SVGAGI (reference sequence). CDR3: CASRRGGQRGTGELFF. The CDR3 bases are TGTGCCAGCAGACGGGGCGGACAGAGAGGCACCGGGGAGCTGTTTTTT.

The rearrangement links TRBV15 to TRBJ2-1; D possibly uses TRBD1 or TRBD2 (6 bases each). With 5 bases removed from V and 8 bases from J, the gap between germline ends came to 19 bases. CDR3 size: 15 residues. The germline V gene encodes CDR1 LNHNV and CDR2 YYDKDF (reference sequence). The CDR3 protein is CATSPGGRGYHEQFF. The DNA for the CDR3 is TGTGCCACCAGCCCCGGGGGCAGGGGATACCATGAGCAGTTCTTC.

This chain uses TRBV6-1 with TRBJ1-2, with TRBD1 matching over 7 bases. After removal of 4 bases from V and 4 bases from J, the junction contained 6 bases not matched to a gene. Germline V gene data show CDR1 as MNHNS and CDR2 as SASEGT. CDR3 length equals 14 residues. The CDR3 spells CASSAIQGTYGYTF. The CDR3 coding sequence is TGTGCCAGCAGTGCGATACAGGGGACCTATGGCTACACCTTC.

This rearrangement joins TRBV28 to TRBJ2-7; D call uncertain. Trimming took off 5 bases at V and 4 bases at J, with 9 bases between the two ends. The V gene's germline CDR1 is MDHEN and CDR2 SYDVKM. The CDR3 runs 12 residues. CDR3 nucleotide sequence: TGTGCCAGCAGTATCGGACGGTACGAGCAGTACTTC. Its protein is CASSIGRYEQYF.

Remarks on this clone: At one boundary the junction diverges from the germline segment, which might be a read error. The chain couples TRBV7-7 to TRBJ2-5; D is unclear. This CDR3 comprises 12 residues. The germline V gene encodes CDR1 SSHAT and CDR2 FNYEAQ (reference sequence). As DNA, the CDR3 is TGTGCTAGCAGCTTAGGGTTGGAGACCCAGTACTTC. This sequence encodes CASSLGLETQYF.

This rearrangement joins TRBV5-1 to TRBJ2-5, with 7 positions matching TRBD1. CDR3 length: 14 residues. The junction had 10 bases not matched to a gene; V was cut back by 6 bases and J by 5 bases. CDR1 and CDR2 (germline): SGHRS, YFSETQ. CDR3: CASMRVDRVETQYF. CDR3 in DNA: TGCGCCAGCATGAGAGTCGACAGGGTCGAGACCCAGTACTTC.